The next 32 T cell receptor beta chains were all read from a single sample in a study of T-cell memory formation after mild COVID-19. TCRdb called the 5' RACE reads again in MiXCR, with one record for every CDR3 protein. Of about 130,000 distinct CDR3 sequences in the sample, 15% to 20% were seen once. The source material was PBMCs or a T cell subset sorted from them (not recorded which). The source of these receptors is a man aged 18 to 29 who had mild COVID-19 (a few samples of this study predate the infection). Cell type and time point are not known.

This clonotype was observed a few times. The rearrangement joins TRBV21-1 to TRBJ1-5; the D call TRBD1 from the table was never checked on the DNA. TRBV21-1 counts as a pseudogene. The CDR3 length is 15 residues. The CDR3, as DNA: TGTGCCAGCAGCAAAACCCGACAGGGTAGACAGCCCCAGCATTTT. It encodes CASSKTRQGRQPQHF.

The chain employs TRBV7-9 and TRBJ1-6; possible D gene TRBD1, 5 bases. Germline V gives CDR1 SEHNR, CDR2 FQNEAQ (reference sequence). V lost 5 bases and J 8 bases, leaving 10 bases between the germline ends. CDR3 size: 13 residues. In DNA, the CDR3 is TGTGCCAGCAGCCCAGGGTTGGATTCACCCCTCCACTTT. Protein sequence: CASSPGLDSPLHF.

The CDR3 region has the DNA TGTGCCATCAGTGAGTCTTCAGGGCTGGGGGACTATGGCTACACCTTC. As protein: CAISESSGLGDYGYTF. The chain uses TRBV10-3 and TRBJ1-2; D may be TRBD1 (5 bases). The germline CDR1 and CDR2 sequences are ENHRY and SYGVKD. Trimming took off 0 bases at V and 3 bases at J, with 14 bases between the two ends. The CDR3 sequence is 16 residues long.

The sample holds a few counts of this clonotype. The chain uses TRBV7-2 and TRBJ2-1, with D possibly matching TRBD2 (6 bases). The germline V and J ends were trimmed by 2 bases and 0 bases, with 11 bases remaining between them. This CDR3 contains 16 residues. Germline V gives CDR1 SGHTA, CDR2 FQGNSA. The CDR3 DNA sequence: TGTGCCAGCAGCTTAACGTGGAGGGGCTCCTACAATGAGCAGTTCTTC. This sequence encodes CASSLTWRGSYNEQFF.

The CDR3: CASSLVERDPYGYTF. The CDR3 DNA reads TGCGCCAGCAGCTTAGTAGAGAGAGACCCCTATGGCTACACCTTC. V and J are TRBV5-1 and TRBJ1-2; D not resolved. Germline values: CDR1 SGHRS, CDR2 YFSETQ. V was pared by 2 bases and J by 4 bases, with 15 bases between. This CDR3 contains 15 residues.

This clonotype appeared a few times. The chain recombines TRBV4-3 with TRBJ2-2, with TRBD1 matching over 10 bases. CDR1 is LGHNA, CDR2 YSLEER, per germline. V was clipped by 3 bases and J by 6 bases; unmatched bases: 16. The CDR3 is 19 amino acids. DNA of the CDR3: TGCGCCAGCAGCCAGTATCCGGGACAGGGGTTTAATTACGCCGGGGAGCTGTTTTTT. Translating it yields CASSQYPGQGFNYAGELFF.

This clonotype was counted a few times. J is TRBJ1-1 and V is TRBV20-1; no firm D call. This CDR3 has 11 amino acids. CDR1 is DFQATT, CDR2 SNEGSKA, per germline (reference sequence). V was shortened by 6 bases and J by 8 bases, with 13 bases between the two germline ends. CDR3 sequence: CSAQGRNEAFF. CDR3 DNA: TGCAGTGCCCAAGGACGGAACGAAGCTTTCTTT.

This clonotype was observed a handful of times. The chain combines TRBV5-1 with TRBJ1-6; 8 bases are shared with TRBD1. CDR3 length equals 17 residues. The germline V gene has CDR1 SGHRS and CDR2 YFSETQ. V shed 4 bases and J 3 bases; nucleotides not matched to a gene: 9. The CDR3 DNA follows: TGCGCCAGCAGCGCGATCGACAGGGGCAGCTATAATTCACCCCTCCACTTT. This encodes CASSAIDRGSYNSPLHF.

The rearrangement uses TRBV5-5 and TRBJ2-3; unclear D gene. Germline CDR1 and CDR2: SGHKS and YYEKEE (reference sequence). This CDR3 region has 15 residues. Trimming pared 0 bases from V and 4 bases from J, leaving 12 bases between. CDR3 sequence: CASSLGRHLADTQYF. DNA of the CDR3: TGTGCCAGCAGCTTGGGCCGCCATCTCGCAGATACGCAGTATTTT.

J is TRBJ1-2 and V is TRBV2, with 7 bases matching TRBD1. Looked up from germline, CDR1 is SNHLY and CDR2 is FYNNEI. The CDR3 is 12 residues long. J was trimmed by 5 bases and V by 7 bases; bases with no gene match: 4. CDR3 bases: TGTGCCAGCATGAGACAGGGTTATGGCTACACCTTC. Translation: CASMRQGYGYTF.

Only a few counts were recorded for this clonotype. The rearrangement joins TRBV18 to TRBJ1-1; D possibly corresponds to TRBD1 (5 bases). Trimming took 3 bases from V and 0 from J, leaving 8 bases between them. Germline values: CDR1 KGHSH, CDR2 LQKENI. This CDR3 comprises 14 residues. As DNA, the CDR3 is TGTGCCAGCTCACCCGGGGGGATGAACACTGAAGCTTTCTTT. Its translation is CASSPGGMNTEAFF.

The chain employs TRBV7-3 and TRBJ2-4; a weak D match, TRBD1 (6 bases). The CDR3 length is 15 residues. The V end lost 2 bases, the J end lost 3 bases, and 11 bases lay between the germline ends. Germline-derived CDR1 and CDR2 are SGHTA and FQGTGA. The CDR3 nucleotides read TGTGCCAGCAGCTTACAGGGGAGTCTCAAAAACATTCAGTACTTC. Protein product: CASSLQGSLKNIQYF.

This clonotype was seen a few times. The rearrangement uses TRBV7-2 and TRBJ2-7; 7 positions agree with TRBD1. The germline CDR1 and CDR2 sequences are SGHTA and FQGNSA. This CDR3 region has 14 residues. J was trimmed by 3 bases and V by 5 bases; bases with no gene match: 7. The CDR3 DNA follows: TGTGCCAGCAGCCCGGGCCGGGACAGCTACGAGCAGTACGTC. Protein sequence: CASSPGRDSYEQYV.

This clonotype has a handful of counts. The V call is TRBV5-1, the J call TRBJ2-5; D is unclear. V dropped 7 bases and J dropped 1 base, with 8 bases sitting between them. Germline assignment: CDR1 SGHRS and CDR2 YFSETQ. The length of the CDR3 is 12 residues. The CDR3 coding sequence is TGCGCCAGCCGATACCCCCAAGAGACCCAGTACTTC. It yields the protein CASRYPQETQYF.

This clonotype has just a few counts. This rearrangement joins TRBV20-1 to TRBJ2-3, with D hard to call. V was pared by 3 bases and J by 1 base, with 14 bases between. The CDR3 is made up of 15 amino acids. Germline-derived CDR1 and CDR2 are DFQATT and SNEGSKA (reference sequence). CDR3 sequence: CSARGWGSGTDTQYF. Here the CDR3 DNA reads TGCAGTGCTAGGGGCTGGGGTTCGGGCACAGATACGCAGTATTTT.

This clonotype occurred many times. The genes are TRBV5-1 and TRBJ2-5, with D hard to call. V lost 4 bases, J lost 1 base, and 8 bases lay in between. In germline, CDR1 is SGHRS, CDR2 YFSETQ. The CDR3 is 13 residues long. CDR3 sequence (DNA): TGCGCCAGCAGCAGTCGATCCCAAGAGACCCAGTACTTC. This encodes CASSSRSQETQYF.

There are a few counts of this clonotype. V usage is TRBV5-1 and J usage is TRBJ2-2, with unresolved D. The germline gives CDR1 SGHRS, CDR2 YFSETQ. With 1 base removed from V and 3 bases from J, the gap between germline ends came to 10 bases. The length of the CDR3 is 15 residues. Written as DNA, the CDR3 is TGCGCCAGCAGCTTGCAGCTATCTCACACCGGGGAGCTGTTTTTT. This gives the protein CASSLQLSHTGELFF.

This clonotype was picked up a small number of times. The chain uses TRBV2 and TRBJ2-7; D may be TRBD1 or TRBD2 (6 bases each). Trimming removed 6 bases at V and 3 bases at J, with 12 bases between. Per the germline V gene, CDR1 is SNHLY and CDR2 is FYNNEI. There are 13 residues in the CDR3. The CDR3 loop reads CASRRDIYYEQYV. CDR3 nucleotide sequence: TGTGCCAGCAGGCGGGACATTTACTACGAGCAGTACGTC.

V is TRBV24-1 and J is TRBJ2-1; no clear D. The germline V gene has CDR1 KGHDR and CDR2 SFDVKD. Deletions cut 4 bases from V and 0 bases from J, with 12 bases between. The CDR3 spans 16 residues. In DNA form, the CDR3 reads TGTGCCACCAGTGACCAAGACCCCAGCTCCTACAATGAGCAGTTCTTC. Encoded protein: CATSDQDPSSYNEQFF.

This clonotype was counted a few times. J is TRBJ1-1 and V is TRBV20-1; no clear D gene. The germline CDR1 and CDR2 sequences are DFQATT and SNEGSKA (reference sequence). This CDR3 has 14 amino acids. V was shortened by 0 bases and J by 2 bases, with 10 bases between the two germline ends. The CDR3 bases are TGCAGTGCTAGAGATTTCGCGAAAAACACTGAAGCTTTCTTT. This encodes CSARDFAKNTEAFF.

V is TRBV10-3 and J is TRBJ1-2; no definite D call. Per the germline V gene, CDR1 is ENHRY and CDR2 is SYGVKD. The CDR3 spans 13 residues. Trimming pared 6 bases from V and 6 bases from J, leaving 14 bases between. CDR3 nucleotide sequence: TGTGCCATCAGACACCGGCTAAGGCATGGCTACACCTTC. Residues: CAIRHRLRHGYTF.

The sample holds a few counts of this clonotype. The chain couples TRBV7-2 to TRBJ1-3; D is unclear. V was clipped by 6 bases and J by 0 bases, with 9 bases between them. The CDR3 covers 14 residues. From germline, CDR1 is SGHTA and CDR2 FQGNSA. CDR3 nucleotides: TGTGCCAGCAGTACGGGCCCCTCTGGAAACACCATATATTTT. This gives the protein CASSTGPSGNTIYF.

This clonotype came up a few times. CDR3 in DNA: TGTGCCAGCAGCTTAGTCGAGGATCAGCCCCAGCATTTT. It encodes CASSLVEDQPQHF. This chain links TRBV7-9 with TRBJ1-5; D remains ambiguous. The germline V and J ends were trimmed by 1 base and 5 bases, with 6 bases remaining between them. From germline, CDR1 is SEHNR and CDR2 FQNEAQ (reference sequence). The CDR3 length is 13 residues. Looking up the rest from reference TRBV7-9 and TRBJ1-5 gives the full variable domain: DTGVSQNPRHKITKRGQNVTFRCDPISEHNRLYWYRQTLGQGPEFLTYFQNEAQLEKSRLLSDRFSAERPKGSFSTLEIQRTEQGDSAMYLCASSLVEDQPQHFGDGTRLSIL.

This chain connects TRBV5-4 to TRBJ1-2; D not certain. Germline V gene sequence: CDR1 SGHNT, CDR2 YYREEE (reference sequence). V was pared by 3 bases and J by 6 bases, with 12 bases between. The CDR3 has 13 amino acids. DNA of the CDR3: TGTGCCAGCAGCTCACCGGGTCCAAATGGCTACACCTTC. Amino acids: CASSSPGPNGYTF.

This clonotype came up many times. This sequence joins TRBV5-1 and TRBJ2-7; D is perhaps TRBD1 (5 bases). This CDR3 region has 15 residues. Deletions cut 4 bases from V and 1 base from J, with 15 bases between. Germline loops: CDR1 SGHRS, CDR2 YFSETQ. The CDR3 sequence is CASSVTGDLSYEQYF. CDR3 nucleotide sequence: TGCGCCAGCAGCGTCACAGGCGACCTATCCTACGAGCAGTACTTC.

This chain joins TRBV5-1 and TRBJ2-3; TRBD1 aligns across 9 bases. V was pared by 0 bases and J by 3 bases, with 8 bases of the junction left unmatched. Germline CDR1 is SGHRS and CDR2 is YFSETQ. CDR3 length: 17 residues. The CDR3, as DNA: TGCGCCAGCAGCTTGGTGCCGGGACAGGGTGGGACAGATACGCAGTATTTT. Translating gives CASSLVPGQGGTDTQYF.

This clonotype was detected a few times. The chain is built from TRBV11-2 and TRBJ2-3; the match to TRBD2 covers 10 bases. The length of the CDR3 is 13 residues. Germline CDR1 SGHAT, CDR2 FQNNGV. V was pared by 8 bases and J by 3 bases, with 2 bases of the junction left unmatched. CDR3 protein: CASALAGTDTQYF. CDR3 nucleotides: TGTGCCAGCGCACTAGCGGGAACAGATACGCAGTATTTT.

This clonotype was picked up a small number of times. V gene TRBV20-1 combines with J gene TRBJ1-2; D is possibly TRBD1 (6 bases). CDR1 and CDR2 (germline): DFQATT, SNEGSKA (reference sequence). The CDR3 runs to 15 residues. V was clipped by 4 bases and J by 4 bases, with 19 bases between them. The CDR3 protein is CSATPTGSQGYGYTF. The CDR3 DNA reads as TGCAGTGCTACGCCGACAGGTTCACAGGGCTATGGCTACACCTTC.

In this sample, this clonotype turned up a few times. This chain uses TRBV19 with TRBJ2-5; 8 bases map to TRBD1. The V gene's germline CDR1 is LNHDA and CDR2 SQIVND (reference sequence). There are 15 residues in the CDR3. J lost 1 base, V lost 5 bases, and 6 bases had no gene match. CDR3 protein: CASSPGTGTQETQYF. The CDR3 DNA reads TGTGCCAGTAGTCCCGGGACAGGAACCCAAGAGACCCAGTACTTC.

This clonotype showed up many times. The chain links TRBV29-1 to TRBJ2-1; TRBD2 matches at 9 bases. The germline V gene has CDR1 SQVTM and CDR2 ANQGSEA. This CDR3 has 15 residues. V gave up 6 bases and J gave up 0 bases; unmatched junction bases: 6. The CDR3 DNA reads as TGCAGCGTGGGGCGGGGGGGAAGCTCCTACAATGAGCAGTTCTTC. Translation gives CSVGRGGSSYNEQFF.

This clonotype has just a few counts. CDR3: CASSPNYSGTGTDTQYF. The CDR3 nucleotides read TGTGCCAGCAGCCCGAACTATTCCGGGACTGGCACAGATACGCAGTATTTT. The chain carries TRBV4-2 and TRBJ2-3; D is perhaps TRBD2 (6 bases). This CDR3 is built from 17 residues. CDR1 is LGHNA, CDR2 YNFKEQ, per germline. Trimming cost V 4 bases and J 1 base, with 18 bases left between them.

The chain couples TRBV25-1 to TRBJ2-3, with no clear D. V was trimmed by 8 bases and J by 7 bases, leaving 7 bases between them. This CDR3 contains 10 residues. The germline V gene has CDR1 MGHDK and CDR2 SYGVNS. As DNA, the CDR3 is TGTGCCAGCGCACATTATACGCAGTATTTT. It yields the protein CASAHYTQYF.